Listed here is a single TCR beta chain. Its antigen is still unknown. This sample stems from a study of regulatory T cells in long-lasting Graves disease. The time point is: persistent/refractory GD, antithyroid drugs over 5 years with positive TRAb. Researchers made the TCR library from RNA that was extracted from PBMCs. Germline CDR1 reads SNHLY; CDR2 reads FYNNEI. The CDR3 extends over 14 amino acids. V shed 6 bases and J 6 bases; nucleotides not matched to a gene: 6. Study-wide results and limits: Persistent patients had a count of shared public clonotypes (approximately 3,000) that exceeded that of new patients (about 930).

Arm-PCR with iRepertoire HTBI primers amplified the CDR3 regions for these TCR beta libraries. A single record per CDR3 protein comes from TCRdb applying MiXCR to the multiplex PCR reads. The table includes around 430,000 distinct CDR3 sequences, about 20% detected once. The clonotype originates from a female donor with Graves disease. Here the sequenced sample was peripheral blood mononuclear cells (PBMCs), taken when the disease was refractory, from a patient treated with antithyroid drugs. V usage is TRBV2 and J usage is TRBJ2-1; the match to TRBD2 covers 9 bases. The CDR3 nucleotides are TGTGCCAGCAGCGCTAGCGGGACGGGCAATGAGCAGTTCTTC. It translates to CASSASGTGNEQFF.